Below are 16 T cell receptor beta chains sequenced from a single sample in a study of T cell repertoires in cytomegalovirus infection. Their cognate antigens are unknown. TCRdb used MiXCR to reprocess the reads, holding one entry per CDR3 protein. The sample records 70,000 or so distinct CDR3 sequences, 25% to 30% being singletons. Specimen: CD8+ T cells from cultured PBMCs, collected from culture after CMV antigen stimulation. These receptors were obtained from a human donor in good health (CMV status not recorded). Some clones in this sample may be carry-over from other donors' samples.

This clonotype was observed at least ten times. The chain links TRBV11-1 to TRBJ2-3; a weak D match, TRBD1 (6 bases). This CDR3 is 16 amino acids long. Germline V gene sequence: CDR1 SGHAT, CDR2 FQDESV (reference sequence). V shed 3 bases and J shed 2 bases, with 15 bases lying between them. The CDR3 bases are TGTGCCAGCAGCTTTTTCGGGGACACGACCACAGATACGCAGTATTTT. Amino acids: CASSFFGDTTTDTQYF.

The rearrangement links TRBV27 to TRBJ2-2; 9 bases are shared with TRBD1. This CDR3 has 17 residues. Germline V gene sequence: CDR1 MNHEY, CDR2 SMNVEV (reference sequence). V shed 2 bases and J 5 bases; nucleotides not matched to a gene: 9. CDR3 sequence (DNA): TGTGCCAGCAGTTTACGCGCGGGACAGGGAGGAACCGGGGAGCTGTTTTTT. Encoded protein: CASSLRAGQGGTGELFF.

The sample holds a few counts of this clonotype. The chain uses TRBV9 and TRBJ2-5, with 8 bases identical to TRBD2. V was clipped by 3 bases and J by 4 bases; unmatched bases: 11. The CDR3 has 16 amino acids. The germline CDR1 and CDR2 sequences are SGDLS and YYNGEE. As DNA, the CDR3 is TGTGCCAGCAGCGCCGGGGGGAGCGGGGGAACAGAGACCCAGTACTTC. It specifies CASSAGGSGGTETQYF.

In this sample, this clonotype turned up a few times. The rearrangement joins TRBV7-6 to TRBJ2-1; TRBD2 agrees at 8 bases. Germline CDR1 is SGHVS and CDR2 is FNYEAQ. The CDR3 totals 16 residues. V was clipped by 5 bases and J by 3 bases; unmatched bases: 9. The CDR3 reads CASSPFWREDYNEQFF. The CDR3 DNA sequence: TGTGCCAGCAGCCCCTTTTGGCGGGAGGACTACAATGAGCAGTTCTTC.

The rearrangement links TRBV6-5 to TRBJ2-1; 8 bases agree with TRBD2. CDR3 length equals 15 residues. Germline CDR1 MNHEY, CDR2 SVGAGI. The V gene end was trimmed by 2 bases and the J gene end by 10 bases; junction bases not matched to a gene: 10. The CDR3 reads CASSYAGGAAGEQFF. Written as DNA, the CDR3 is TGTGCCAGCAGTTACGCGGGGGGCGCGGCAGGGGAGCAGTTCTTC.

J is TRBJ2-5 and V is TRBV19, with D possibly matching TRBD1 (6 bases). Germline loops: CDR1 LNHDA, CDR2 SQIVND (reference sequence). This CDR3 spans 15 amino acids. V shed 3 bases and J shed 2 bases, with 13 bases lying between them. This chain's CDR3 is CASSILSTGQETQYF. Here the CDR3 DNA reads TGTGCCAGTAGTATTCTTTCTACAGGGCAAGAGACCCAGTACTTC.

The CDR3 loop reads CASSRQGTYEQYF. CDR3 nucleotides: TGTGCCAGTAGTAGACAGGGGACCTACGAGCAGTACTTC. This chain links TRBV19 with TRBJ2-7; 8 bases match TRBD1. The CDR3 extends over 13 amino acids. Germline CDR1 reads LNHDA; CDR2 reads SQIVND (reference sequence). Trimming removed 4 bases from V and 2 bases from J; junction bases left unmatched: 1. Together with reference TRBV19 and TRBJ2-7, the CDR3 gives the full variable domain: DGGITQSPKYLFRKEGQNVTLSCEQNLNHDAMYWYRQDPGQGLRLIYYSQIVNDFQKGDIAEGYSVSREKKESFPLTVTSAQKNPTAFYLCASSRQGTYEQYFGPGTRLTVT.

This clonotype has a count of ten or more. The rearrangement uses TRBV9 and TRBJ2-1; 7 nucleotides match TRBD2. This CDR3 has 15 residues. Germline V gene sequence: CDR1 SGDLS, CDR2 YYNGEE. J lost 2 bases, V lost 0 bases, and 2 bases had no gene match. CDR3 coding DNA: TGTGCCAGCAGCGTAGAGGGACTACCCTACAATGAGCAGTTCTTC. It encodes CASSVEGLPYNEQFF.

This clonotype was recorded a few times. The rearrangement joins TRBV7-9 to TRBJ2-3, with 9 bases matching TRBD2. The germline CDR1 and CDR2 sequences are SEHNR and FQNEAQ (reference sequence). CDR3 size: 16 residues. V trimming: 4 bases; J trimming: 3 bases; junction bases outside the gene matches: 8. The DNA of the CDR3 is TGTGCCAGCAGCTCGAGATTAGCGGGAGAAACAGATACGCAGTATTTT. Its protein is CASSSRLAGETDTQYF.

This clonotype appeared once. This rearrangement joins TRBV4-1 to TRBJ2-7; no firm D call. This CDR3 region has 15 residues. Germline V gene data show CDR1 as MGHRA and CDR2 as YSYEKL. Deletions cut 1 base from V and 1 base from J, with 11 bases between. CDR3 DNA sequence: TGCGCCAGCAGCCAAGGCGGAGCGTCATCCTACGAGCAGTACTTC. Amino acid sequence: CASSQGGASSYEQYF.

The chain carries TRBV4-3 and TRBJ2-2; no reliable D call. Germline V gives CDR1 LGHNA, CDR2 YSLEER. V lost 0 bases and J 4 bases, leaving 9 bases between the germline ends. The CDR3 consists of 15 residues. The CDR3: CASSQDRGFTGELFF. The CDR3 coding sequence is TGCGCCAGCAGCCAAGATAGAGGTTTCACCGGGGAGCTGTTTTTT.

This clonotype showed up many times. This chain connects TRBV4-3 to TRBJ2-1; 9 nucleotides line up with TRBD1. The CDR3 totals 16 residues. Germline trimming cut 2 bases from V and 0 bases from J; bases unmatched to any gene: 2. CDR1 and CDR2 from the germline V gene are LGHNA and YSLEER. CDR3 bases: TGCGCCAGCAGCCAAAAGACAGGGGGCTCCTACAATGAGCAGTTCTTC. This sequence encodes CASSQKTGGSYNEQFF.

There are a few counts of this clonotype. J is TRBJ2-1 and V is TRBV7-8; D possibly corresponds to TRBD2 (7 bases). Germline loops: CDR1 SGHVS, CDR2 FQNEAQ. Trimming cost V 4 bases and J 8 bases, with 12 bases left between them. CDR3 length: 13 amino acids. CDR3 nucleotide sequence: TGTGCCAGCAGCTGGGGCGGGGGCTATGAGCAGTTCTTC. Residues: CASSWGGGYEQFF.

This clonotype occurred a few times. CDR3 sequence (DNA): TGTGCCAGCAGTTACTCCGTCACTGAAGCTTTCTTT. It is translated as CASSYSVTEAFF. The gene calls are TRBV6-2 or TRBV6-3 and TRBJ1-1; D gene uncertain. Germline-derived CDR1 and CDR2 are MNHEY and SVGEGT. Trimming took 0 bases from V and 4 from J, leaving 3 bases between them. This CDR3 is 12 amino acids long.

V usage is TRBV28 and J usage is TRBJ2-5, with D possibly being TRBD1 (7 bases). Germline CDR1 and CDR2: MDHEN and SYDVKM. The CDR3 extends over 14 amino acids. V lost 6 bases and J 1 base, leaving 12 bases between the germline ends. This CDR3 is CASRGRTGQETQYF. CDR3 in DNA: TGTGCCAGCAGGGGGAGGACAGGCCAAGAGACCCAGTACTTC.

This clonotype has a handful of counts. This sequence joins TRBV27 and TRBJ1-5; the match to TRBD1 covers 12 bases. Germline CDR1 is MNHEY and CDR2 is SMNVEV (reference sequence). This CDR3 has 16 residues. J lost 7 bases, V lost 5 bases, and 9 bases had no gene match. CDR3 DNA: TGTGCCAGCAGTGCCGGGACAGGGGGCTCGGGGCAGCCCCAGCATTTT. It yields the protein CASSAGTGGSGQPQHF.